Described below is a single T cell receptor beta chain sequence and its context. Other DNA sequences in this sample translate to the same CDR3. The assay was immunoSEQ multiplex PCR, and TCRdb's table has in-frame clones only and misses some. The data show under 100,000 clones, with about four fifths seen just once and 8% to 9.5% held by the top ten. This entry comes from a study of PD-L1 blockade in urothelial cancer. The germline V gene has CDR1 SGHNT and CDR2 YYREEE (reference sequence). CDR3 size: 13 residues. The ends lost 5 bases at V and 3 bases at J; junction bases unmatched: 4. The source of this sequence is an older man with urothelial cancer. The sequenced sample was PBMCs, obtained around atezolizumab (anti-PD-L1) treatment. The V and J genes are TRBV5-4 and TRBJ2-7, with TRBD1 identical over 8 bases. Written as DNA, the CDR3 is TGTGCCAGCAGTCCGGACAGGGTCTACGAGCAGTACTTC. It yields the protein CASSPDRVYEQYF.